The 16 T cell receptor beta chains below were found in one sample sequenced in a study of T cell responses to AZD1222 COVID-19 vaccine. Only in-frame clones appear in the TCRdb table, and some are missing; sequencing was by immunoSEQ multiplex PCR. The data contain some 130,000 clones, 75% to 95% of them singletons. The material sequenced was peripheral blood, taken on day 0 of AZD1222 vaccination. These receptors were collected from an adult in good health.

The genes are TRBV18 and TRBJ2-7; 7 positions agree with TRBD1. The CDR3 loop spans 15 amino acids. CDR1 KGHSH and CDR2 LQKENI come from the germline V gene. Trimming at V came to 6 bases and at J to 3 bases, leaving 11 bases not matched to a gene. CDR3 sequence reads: CASSPPSTGIYEQYF. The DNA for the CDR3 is TGTGCCAGCTCGCCCCCGTCGACAGGGATCTACGAGCAGTACTTC.

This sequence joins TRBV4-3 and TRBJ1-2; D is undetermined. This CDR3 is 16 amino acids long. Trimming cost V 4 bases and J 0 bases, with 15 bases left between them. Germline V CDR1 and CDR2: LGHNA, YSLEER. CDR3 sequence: CASSPKGGTSNYGYTF. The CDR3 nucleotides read TGCGCCAGCAGCCCTAAGGGAGGAACCTCTAACTATGGCTACACCTTC.

Here the CDR3 reads CASSRAGQAYEQYF. The DNA of the CDR3 is TGTGCCAGCTCACGCGCCGGACAGGCCTACGAGCAGTACTTC. The chain has TRBV18 and TRBJ2-7; 7 bases line up with TRBD1. The CDR3 has 14 residues. Germline CDR1 is KGHSH and CDR2 is LQKENI. J gave up 2 bases and V 4 bases, and 5 bases lay outside the gene matches.

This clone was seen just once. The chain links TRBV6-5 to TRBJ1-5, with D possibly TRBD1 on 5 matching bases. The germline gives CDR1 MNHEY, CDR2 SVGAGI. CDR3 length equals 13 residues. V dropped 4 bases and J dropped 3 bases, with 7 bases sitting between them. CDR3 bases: TGTGCCAGCAGTTTGACAGACAATCAGCCCCAGCATTTT. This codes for CASSLTDNQPQHF.

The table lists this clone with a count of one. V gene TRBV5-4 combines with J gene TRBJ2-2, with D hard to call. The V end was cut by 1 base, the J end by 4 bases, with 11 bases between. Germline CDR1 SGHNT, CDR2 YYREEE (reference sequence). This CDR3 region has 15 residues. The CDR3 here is CASSLLDASTGELFF. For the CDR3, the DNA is TGTGCCAGCAGCTTGTTAGACGCGTCCACCGGGGAGCTGTTTTTT.

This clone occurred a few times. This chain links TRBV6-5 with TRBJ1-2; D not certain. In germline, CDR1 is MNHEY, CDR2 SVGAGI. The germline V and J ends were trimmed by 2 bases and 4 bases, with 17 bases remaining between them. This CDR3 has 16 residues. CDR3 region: CASSYRQALSSYGYTF. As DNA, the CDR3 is TGTGCCAGCAGTTACAGGCAAGCTCTATCCTCCTATGGCTACACCTTC.

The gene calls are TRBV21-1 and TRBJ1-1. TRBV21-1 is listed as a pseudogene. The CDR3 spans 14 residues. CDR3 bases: TGTGCCAGTCGACCCGGACCCTCGGCCACTGAAGCTTTCTTT. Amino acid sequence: CASRPGPSATEAFF.

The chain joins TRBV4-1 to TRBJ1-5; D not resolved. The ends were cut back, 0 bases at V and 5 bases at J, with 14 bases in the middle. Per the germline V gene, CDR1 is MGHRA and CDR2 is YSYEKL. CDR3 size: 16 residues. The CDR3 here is CASSQDWGLSDQPQHF. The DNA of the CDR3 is TGCGCCAGCAGCCAAGATTGGGGTTTAAGTGATCAGCCCCAGCATTTT.

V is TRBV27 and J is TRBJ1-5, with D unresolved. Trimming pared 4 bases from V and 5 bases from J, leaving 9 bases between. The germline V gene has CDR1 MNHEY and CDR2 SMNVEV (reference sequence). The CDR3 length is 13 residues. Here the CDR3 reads CASSSGIYQPQHF. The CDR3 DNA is TGTGCCAGCAGTTCGGGGATTTATCAGCCCCAGCATTTT.

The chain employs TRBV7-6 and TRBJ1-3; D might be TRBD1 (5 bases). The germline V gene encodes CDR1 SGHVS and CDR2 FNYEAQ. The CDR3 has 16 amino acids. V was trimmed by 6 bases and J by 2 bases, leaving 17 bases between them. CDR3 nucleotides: TGTGCCAGCAGTACGAAACCGGGGGGAACTGGAAACACCATATATTTT. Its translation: CASSTKPGGTGNTIYF.

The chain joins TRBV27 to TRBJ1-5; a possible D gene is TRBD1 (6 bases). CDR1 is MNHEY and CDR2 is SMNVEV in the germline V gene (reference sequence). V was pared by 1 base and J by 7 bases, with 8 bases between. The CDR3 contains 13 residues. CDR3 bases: TGTGCCAGCAGTTTATACAGGGACCAGCCCCAGCATTTT. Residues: CASSLYRDQPQHF.

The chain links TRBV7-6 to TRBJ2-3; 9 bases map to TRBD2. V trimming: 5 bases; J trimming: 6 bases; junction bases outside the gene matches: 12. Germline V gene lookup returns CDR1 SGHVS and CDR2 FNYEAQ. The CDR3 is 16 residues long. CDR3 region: CASSPGGGRAGDTQYF. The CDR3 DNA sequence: TGTGCCAGCAGCCCGGGAGGCGGGAGGGCCGGGGATACGCAGTATTTT.

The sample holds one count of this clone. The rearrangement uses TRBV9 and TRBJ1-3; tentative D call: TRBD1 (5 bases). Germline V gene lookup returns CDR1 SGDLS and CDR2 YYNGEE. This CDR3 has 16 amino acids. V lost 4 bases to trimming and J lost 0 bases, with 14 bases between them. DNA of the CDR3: TGTGCCAGCAGCCCCCGGGACGGAAGCTCTGGAAACACCATATATTTT. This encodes CASSPRDGSSGNTIYF.

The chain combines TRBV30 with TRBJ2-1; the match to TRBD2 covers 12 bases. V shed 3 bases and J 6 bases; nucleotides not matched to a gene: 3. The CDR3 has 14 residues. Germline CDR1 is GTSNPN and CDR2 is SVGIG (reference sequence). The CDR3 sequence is CAWSRTSGANEQFF. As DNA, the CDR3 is TGTGCCTGGAGCCGGACTAGCGGGGCCAATGAGCAGTTCTTC.

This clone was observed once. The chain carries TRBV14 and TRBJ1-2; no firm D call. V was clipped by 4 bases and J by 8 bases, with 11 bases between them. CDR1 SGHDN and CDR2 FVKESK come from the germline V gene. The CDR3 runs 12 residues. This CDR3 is CASSPSYGGYTF. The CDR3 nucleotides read TGTGCCAGCAGCCCAAGCTATGGAGGCTACACCTTC.

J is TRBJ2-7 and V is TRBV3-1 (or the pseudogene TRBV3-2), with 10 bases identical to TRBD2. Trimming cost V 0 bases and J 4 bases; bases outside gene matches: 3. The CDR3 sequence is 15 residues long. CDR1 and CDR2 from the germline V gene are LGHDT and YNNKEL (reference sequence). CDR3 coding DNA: TGTGCCAGCAGCCAAGATCCTAGCGGGAGATACGAGCAGTACTTC. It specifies CASSQDPSGRYEQYF.